The text below deals with one T cell receptor (beta chain). Antigen unknown. In the same sample, other DNA sequences code for this CDR3. The data stem from a study of beta chain features in type 1 diabetes. Study-wide points: Shorter TCRB CDR3s, moderately but significantly so, marked every one of the four CD4+ subsets in Type 1 diabetes patients. For patients, the naive, central memory and Treg TCRB repertoires appeared more alike than for healthy donors.

The CDR3 spans 13 residues. Trimming shortened V by 3 bases and J by 1 base, and 7 bases separated the two germline ends. CDR1 is MGHDK and CDR2 is SYGVNS in the germline V gene. Over 95% purity was reached by all sorted populations. Investigators reverse transcribed all isolated RNA, so they sequenced expressed TCRB transcripts. Here immunoSEQ multiplex PCR was the method, and the copy in TCRdb shows in-frame clones only, minus some. The sample lists about 360,000 clones; over 9.5% were seen once. The sequence came from a man aged 18 to 30 in good health. The specimen was naive CD4+ T cells from blood. This chain links TRBV25-1 with TRBJ2-7; D not resolved. The CDR3 DNA reads as TGTGCCAGCAGTGAGCAGAATTCCTACGAGCAGTACTTC. It encodes CASSEQNSYEQYF.